These T cell receptor beta chains were read from a single sample in a study of T cells in Graves' hyperthyroidism and ophthalmopathy. TCRdb analysed the multiplex PCR reads with MiXCR anew, one entry per CDR3 protein. In the table there are about 300,000 distinct CDR3 sequences, roughly 19% of which are singletons. Sequencing used blood. The receptors shown here come from a man aged 45-65 years with Graves' ophthalmopathy. Both conserved end residues are trimmed from each CDR3. Fields, in order: clone size, V gene, CDR3 length, D gene, CDR3 protein. The D gene is left open where the match is weak. Clone size is given for some rows only: seen once, a few or many times, or a class if the clone is expanded.

size: NA
V: TRBV6-1
length: 13
D: TRBD1
CDR3: ASTPGGWGNQPQH

size: NA
V: TRBV28
length: 14
D: TRBD1
CDR3: ASSLEGQGFNEKLF

size: NA
V: TRBV18
length: 14
D: NA
CDR3: ASSQGRNSGANVLT

size: NA
V: TRBV5-8
length: 15
D: NA
CDR3: ASSFDRRSSGANVLT

size: NA
V: TRBV30
length: 14
D: NA
CDR3: AWSVRGASPNYGYT

size: few
V: TRBV4-1
length: 11
D: NA
CDR3: ASSQDLRETQY

size: many
V: TRBV5-1
length: 11
D: NA
CDR3: ASSRDGLNEQF

size: many
V: TRBV12-3/TRBV12-4
length: 12
D: TRBD2
CDR3: ASRASGRSYEQY

size: many
V: TRBV20-1
length: 13
D: NA
CDR3: SATTAAGHTDTQY

size: NA
V: TRBV24-1
length: 14
D: TRBD1
CDR3: ATKRTGGGDAGELF

size: NA
V: TRBV19
length: 13
D: TRBD2
CDR3: ASSGGTSGNNEQF

size: few
V: TRBV6-2/TRBV6-3
length: 11
D: NA
CDR3: ASSPPWVSPLH

size: NA
V: TRBV9
length: 13
D: NA
CDR3: ASSVPGVAYNEQF

size: many
V: TRBV7-9
length: 12
D: TRBD2
CDR3: ASRSGSLNNEQF

size: many
V: TRBV5-1
length: 13
D: NA
CDR3: ASSLRGGVDEKLF

size: NA
V: TRBV19
length: 15
D: NA
CDR3: ASSIGKGGASNQPQH

size: NA
V: TRBV7-2
length: 12
D: NA
CDR3: ASSFSGDQETQY

size: few
V: TRBV6-1
length: 13
D: TRBD1
CDR3: ASSLQGARNQPQH

size: few
V: TRBV6-1
length: 12
D: NA
CDR3: ASTRDQNQETQY

size: few
V: TRBV30
length: 11
D: NA
CDR3: ACSAAMNSPLH

size: many
V: TRBV20-1
length: 13
D: NA
CDR3: SARAVAGANYGYT

size: few
V: TRBV28
length: 11
D: NA
CDR3: ASSLATSTEAF

size: many
V: TRBV11-2
length: 13
D: NA
CDR3: ASSWGQAGAGELF

size: few
V: TRBV6-1
length: 12
D: TRBD1
CDR3: ASSRDRVGYGYT

size: NA
V: TRBV7-8
length: 12
D: TRBD2
CDR3: ASSPGGNQETQY

size: NA
V: TRBV6-1
length: 10
D: NA
CDR3: ASSEKYYEQY

size: NA
V: TRBV27
length: 12
D: TRBD1
CDR3: ASRSGTGVGEQY

size: few
V: TRBV6-6
length: 13
D: NA
CDR3: ASSYSGVGTDTQY

size: many
V: TRBV20-1
length: 12
D: NA
CDR3: SEGDRQSVETQY

size: once
V: TRBV30
length: 17
D: TRBD2
CDR3: AWSKGTSGRIPNTGELF

size: NA
V: TRBV7-3
length: 12
D: NA
CDR3: ASSLQGSGTEAF

size: once
V: TRBV6-2/TRBV6-3
length: 13
D: TRBD1
CDR3: ASSKQGTGGLEQY

size: few
V: TRBV7-9
length: 14
D: TRBD2
CDR3: ASSYLAGGRTDTQY

size: NA
V: TRBV20-1
length: 16
D: NA
CDR3: SARDDFGDQPYTDTQY

size: NA
V: TRBV5-4
length: 13
D: TRBD2
CDR3: ASSLSASGSAAQY

size: NA
V: TRBV27
length: 11
D: NA
CDR3: ASSPSRQGEAF

size: many
V: TRBV20-1
length: 12
D: NA
CDR3: SARGFLAAYEQY

size: NA
V: TRBV3-1
length: 12
D: NA
CDR3: ASSQGLTGYEQY

size: NA
V: TRBV28
length: 13
D: NA
CDR3: ASSPYSTAFYGYT

size: many
V: TRBV3-1
length: 12
D: NA
CDR3: ASSQGRSIYGYT

size: NA
V: TRBV20-1
length: 12
D: TRBD2
CDR3: SAKMGLARVQQY

size: few
V: TRBV7-6
length: 12
D: TRBD1
CDR3: ASSHGQGSYEQY

size: NA
V: TRBV27
length: 13
D: TRBD2
CDR3: ASSFTSGPIYEQY

size: many
V: TRBV11-2
length: 11
D: NA
CDR3: TSSPGPGGEQY

size: NA
V: TRBV20-1
length: 13
D: NA
CDR3: SARDVGVGGKEAF

size: few
V: TRBV2
length: 12
D: NA
CDR3: ASSEGVVSYEQY

size: many
V: TRBV13
length: 12
D: TRBD1
CDR3: ASSGTGSSYEQY

size: NA
V: TRBV18
length: 16
D: TRBD1
CDR3: ASSYTGQANSGANVLT

size: few
V: TRBV7-8
length: 13
D: NA
CDR3: ASRVTRGGTDTQY

size: many
V: TRBV10-3
length: 9
D: NA
CDR3: AIRAGYEQY

size: many
V: TRBV10-1
length: 14
D: TRBD2
CDR3: ASSESPGGPTDTQY

size: few
V: TRBV13
length: 13
D: NA
CDR3: ASSRSGRSGDEQF

size: NA
V: TRBV6-1
length: 13
D: TRBD2
CDR3: ASSWGLAVSYEQY

size: many
V: TRBV28
length: 12
D: NA
CDR3: ASSSPLAAREQY

size: NA
V: TRBV19
length: 11
D: NA
CDR3: ASSTGMKETQY